These 27 T cell receptor beta chains were all obtained from the same sample, sequenced in a study of blood T cell repertoires in COVID-19 (dated by TCRdb to 2018 to 2020). Preparation of the library involved the immunoSEQ multiplex PCR assay. This is the immuneACCESS table as TCRdb keeps it, with only in-frame sequences that have V and J called. A part of the clones is gone; compared with another copy, unresolved V genes explain less than half, and the rest is unexplained. The table for this sample lists more than 150,000 clones; approximately 80% of them were counted only once. The ten largest clones capture nearly 8% of the sample. The source material was PBMCs or T cells enriched from blood (not recorded which). These receptors were obtained from a woman between 45 and 65 years old who had recovered from COVID-19.

The chain uses TRBV28 and TRBJ1-2; D remains unclear. The germline V and J ends were trimmed by 6 bases and 8 bases, with 16 bases remaining between them. This CDR3 is 13 amino acids long. Germline lookup yields CDR1 MDHEN and CDR2 SYDVKM. This chain's CDR3 is CASRAISSEGYTF. The CDR3 DNA follows: TGTGCCAGCAGGGCAATCTCTAGTGAGGGCTACACCTTC.

The CDR3 is CASSTGTSGAEQYF. For the CDR3, the DNA is TGTGCCAGCAGCACCGGGACTAGCGGTGCCGAGCAGTACTTC. V and J are TRBV6-2 or TRBV6-3 and TRBJ2-7; 11 nucleotides match TRBD2. This CDR3 has 14 amino acids. Trimming removed 6 bases from V and 6 bases from J; junction bases left unmatched: 7. Per germline, CDR1 MNHEY and CDR2 SVGEGT.

This clone was detected only once. The genes are TRBV28 and TRBJ2-2, with 7 bases fitting TRBD2. The germline CDR1 and CDR2 sequences are MDHEN and SYDVKM. Trimming removed 5 bases from V and 6 bases from J; junction bases left unmatched: 9. The CDR3 is 15 residues long. This CDR3 reads CASSGTSVSPGELFF. CDR3 nucleotides: TGTGCCAGCAGTGGAACTAGCGTCAGCCCCGGGGAGCTGTTTTTT. Supplemented by reference TRBV28 and TRBJ2-2, the full variable domain reads DVKVTQSSRYLVKRTGEKVFLECVQDMDHENMFWYRQDPGLGLRLIYFSYDVKMKEKGDIPEGYSVSREKKERFSLILESASTNQTSMYLCASSGTSVSPGELFFGEGSRLTVL.

J is TRBJ1-2 and V is TRBV6-5; no clear D. V gave up 1 base and J gave up 6 bases, with 9 bases separating them. The CDR3 has 13 residues. CDR1 MNHEY and CDR2 SVGAGI come from the germline V gene. The CDR3, as DNA: TGTGCCAGCAGTTACTTTCAAGAGAATGGCTACACCTTC. It translates to CASSYFQENGYTF.

This chain links TRBV4-2 with TRBJ2-1; perhaps TRBD2 as D (6 bases). Trimming shortened V by 0 bases and J by 8 bases, and 14 bases separated the two germline ends. Germline V gene data show CDR1 as LGHNA and CDR2 as YNFKEQ. The CDR3 contains 15 residues. The CDR3: CASSQDSPGGDEQFF. The CDR3 nucleotides read TGTGCCAGCAGCCAAGATTCCCCCGGAGGGGATGAGCAGTTCTTC.

This chain connects TRBV28 to TRBJ2-7; D gene uncertain. V lost 2 bases and J 1 base, leaving 18 bases between the germline ends. This CDR3 contains 17 residues. The germline CDR1 and CDR2 sequences are MDHEN and SYDVKM. CDR3 sequence reads: CASSLAPLPRSSYEQYF. CDR3 in DNA: TGTGCCAGCAGTTTAGCGCCCTTGCCCAGGTCGTCCTACGAGCAGTACTTC.

V gene TRBV7-9 combines with J gene TRBJ2-3; a possible D gene is TRBD1 (6 bases). This CDR3 has 14 residues. CDR1 and CDR2 from the germline V gene are SEHNR and FQNEAQ (reference sequence). Trimming removed 1 base at V and 6 bases at J, with 11 bases between. DNA for the CDR3: TGTGCCAGCAGCTTAGGAACAGGGTGGGATACGCAGTATTTT. Its translation is CASSLGTGWDTQYF.

The chain couples TRBV19 to TRBJ2-1, with 8 nucleotides matching TRBD1. Germline V gene lookup returns CDR1 LNHDA and CDR2 SQIVND (reference sequence). The CDR3 is 17 amino acids. Germline trimming cut 5 bases from V and 0 bases from J; bases unmatched to any gene: 9. The CDR3 nucleotides read TGTGCCAGTAGTTCGGGACAGGTGTCGAGCTCCTACAATGAGCAGTTCTTC. Translation: CASSSGQVSSSYNEQFF.

V gene TRBV24-1 combines with J gene TRBJ2-7; 14 positions match TRBD2. CDR1 and CDR2 (germline): KGHDR, SFDVKD. This CDR3 is built from 22 residues. V shed 0 bases and J 4 bases; nucleotides not matched to a gene: 19. CDR3 nucleotide sequence: TGTGCCACCAGTGATTTGGTGGGTCCGACTAGCGGGAGGGCCCCTGCTTCATACGAGCAGTACTTC. It is translated as CATSDLVGPTSGRAPASYEQYF.

The rearrangement links TRBV14 to TRBJ2-5; 8 bases are shared with TRBD1. The CDR3 runs to 14 residues. Germline assignment: CDR1 SGHDN and CDR2 FVKESK. J was trimmed by 1 base and V by 6 bases; bases with no gene match: 4. CDR3 residues: CASSRDRTQETQYF. The CDR3 bases are TGTGCCAGCAGTCGGGACAGGACCCAAGAGACCCAGTACTTC. The entire variable domain, with the rest obtained from reference TRBV14 and TRBJ2-5, is as follows: EAGVTQFPSHSVIEKGQTVTLRCDPISGHDNLYWYRRVMGKEIKFLLHFVKESKQDESGMPNNRFLAERTGGTYSTLKVQPAELEDSGVYFCASSRDRTQETQYFGPGTRLLVL.

The V gene is TRBV12-3 or TRBV12-4, the J gene TRBJ1-2, with D hard to call. This CDR3 comprises 13 residues. V gave up 6 bases and J gave up 5 bases, with 13 bases separating them. This CDR3 reads CASSRGYSYGYTF. DNA for the CDR3: TGTGCCAGCAGCCGCGGCTATTCATATGGCTACACCTTC.

The V and J genes are TRBV21-1 and TRBJ2-1; the tabulated D call, TRBD1, remains unverified against the DNA. TRBV21-1 is a documented pseudogene. This CDR3 is 14 amino acids long. CDR3 loop: CASKGHFSYNEQFF. Written as DNA, the CDR3 is TGTGCCAGCAAAGGACATTTCTCCTACAATGAGCAGTTCTTC.

The chain joins TRBV5-4 to TRBJ2-7, with D perhaps matching TRBD1 (5 bases). The CDR3 consists of 12 residues. Per germline, CDR1 SGHNT and CDR2 YYREEE (reference sequence). V was clipped by 0 bases and J by 4 bases, with 5 bases between them. The CDR3 protein is CASSLGQYEQYF. The CDR3 bases are TGTGCCAGCAGCTTGGGACAGTACGAGCAGTACTTC. The whole variable domain, remainder taken from reference TRBV5-4 and TRBJ2-7, is ETGVTQSPTHLIKTRGQQVTLRCSSQSGHNTVSWYQQALGQGPQFIFQYYREEENGRGNFPPRFSGLQFPNYSSELNVNALELDDSALYLCASSLGQYEQYFGPGTRLTVT.

This chain connects TRBV19 to TRBJ2-1, with 9 bases that match TRBD2. CDR1 is LNHDA and CDR2 is SQIVND in the germline V gene (reference sequence). This CDR3 region has 15 residues. The ends lost 3 bases at V and 9 bases at J; junction bases unmatched: 9. DNA of the CDR3: TGTGCCAGTAGTATCGCGGGACTAGCAATTTCTGAGCAGTTCTTC. This encodes CASSIAGLAISEQFF.

This clone was counted once. The chain has TRBV7-3 and TRBJ2-1, with 11 bases matching TRBD2. J gave up 7 bases and V 2 bases, and 7 bases lay outside the gene matches. The CDR3 has 16 residues. Germline V gives CDR1 SGHTA, CDR2 FQGTGA. The CDR3 coding sequence is TGTGCCAGCAGCTTAGCCCTAGCGGGGGGCAGGAATGAGCAGTTCTTC. Translated: CASSLALAGGRNEQFF. The full variable domain, rest sourced from reference TRBV7-3 and TRBJ2-1, is GAGVSQTPSNKVTEKGKYVELRCDPISGHTALYWYRQSLGQGPEFLIYFQGTGAADDSGLPNDRFFAVRPEGSVSTLKIQRTERGDSAVYLCASSLALAGGRNEQFFGPGTRLTVL.

V and J are TRBV27 and TRBJ2-3, with no clear D. V was pared by 5 bases and J by 2 bases, with 17 bases between. CDR1 and CDR2 from the germline V gene are MNHEY and SMNVEV (reference sequence). The CDR3 sequence is 16 residues long. CDR3 nucleotide sequence: TGTGCCAGCAGTCCGATGCCCCCAGCGTACACAGATACGCAGTATTTT. It yields the protein CASSPMPPAYTDTQYF.

V gene TRBV19 combines with J gene TRBJ2-1, with TRBD2 matching 11 bases. Germline CDR1 is LNHDA and CDR2 is SQIVND (reference sequence). The CDR3 is 16 residues long. Unmatched junction bases numbered 6, after V lost 6 bases and J lost 2 bases. DNA for the CDR3: TGTGCCAGTAGGAGTACTAGCGGGGGACCCTACAATGAGCAGTTCTTC. Translating it yields CASRSTSGGPYNEQFF.

V gene TRBV4-2 combines with J gene TRBJ2-1, with TRBD2 matching 11 bases. This CDR3 region has 16 residues. The germline CDR1 and CDR2 sequences are LGHNA and YNFKEQ. V was clipped by 0 bases and J by 7 bases; unmatched bases: 5. The chain's CDR3 is CASSQDRLAGRNEQFF. The CDR3 DNA reads as TGTGCCAGCAGCCAAGATCGACTAGCGGGAAGGAATGAGCAGTTCTTC.

The chain recombines TRBV13 with TRBJ2-3, with TRBD2 matching 7 bases. Per germline, CDR1 PRHDT and CDR2 FYEKMQ (reference sequence). The J segment lost 5 bases and the V segment lost 3 bases, leaving 14 bases of the junction unmatched. The length of the CDR3 is 17 residues. The CDR3 coding sequence is TGTGCCAGCAGCTTGCTAGCGGATACCTTGTTGGGAGATACGCAGTATTTT. Translation: CASSLLADTLLGDTQYF. Variable domain in full (rest from reference TRBV13 and TRBJ2-3): AAGVIQSPRHLIKEKRETATLKCYPIPRHDTVYWYQQGPGQDPQFLISFYEKMQSDKGSIPDRFSAQQFSDYHSELNMSSLELGDSALYFCASSLLADTLLGDTQYFGPGTRLTVL.

This clone was counted between two and nine times. J is TRBJ2-1 and V is TRBV18; D unclear. The V gene's germline CDR1 is KGHSH and CDR2 LQKENI. Trimming took 6 bases from V and 5 from J, leaving 8 bases between them. CDR3 length equals 12 residues. CDR3 in DNA: TGTGCCAGCTCTGGGCAGCACAATGAGCAGTTCTTC. This encodes CASSGQHNEQFF.

V is TRBV7-8 and J is TRBJ1-5; 9 positions match TRBD1. The germline gives CDR1 SGHVS, CDR2 FQNEAQ. The V and J ends lost 2 bases and 1 base, in that order; junction bases with no gene match: 3. The CDR3 contains 16 residues. CDR3 sequence: CASSLKDRGSNQPQHF. The CDR3 region has the DNA TGTGCCAGCAGCTTAAAGGACAGGGGAAGCAATCAGCCCCAGCATTTT. Together with reference TRBV7-8 and TRBJ1-5, the CDR3 gives the full variable domain: GAGVSQSPRYKVAKRGQDVALRCDPISGHVSLFWYQQALGQGPEFLTYFQNEAQLDKSGLPSDRFFAERPEGSVSTLKIQRTQQEDSAVYLCASSLKDRGSNQPQHFGDGTRLSIL.

The chain links TRBV6-5 to TRBJ1-2; TRBD1 matches 7 bases. CDR1 and CDR2 from the germline V gene are MNHEY and SVGAGI. The CDR3 loop spans 15 amino acids. Trimming took 6 bases from V and 7 from J; bases not matched to a gene: 14. CDR3 sequence reads: CASRLAPGTVAGYTF. The CDR3 region has the DNA TGTGCCAGCAGACTAGCCCCCGGGACAGTTGCTGGCTACACCTTC.

The chain couples TRBV12-3 or TRBV12-4 to TRBJ1-4; 8 nucleotides align to TRBD1. The CDR3 loop spans 13 amino acids. After removal of 7 bases from V and 8 bases from J, the junction contained 6 bases not matched to a gene. CDR3 residues: CASTGTGGEKLFF. CDR3 nucleotide sequence: TGTGCCAGCACTGGGACAGGAGGCGAAAAACTGTTTTTT.

This chain joins TRBV11-1 and TRBJ1-2; 8 bases line up with TRBD1. This CDR3 has 13 residues. Germline V gene lookup returns CDR1 SGHAT and CDR2 FQDESV (reference sequence). The V gene end was trimmed by 5 bases and the J gene end by 6 bases; junction bases not matched to a gene: 5. CDR3 loop: CASSRTGPDGYTF. The CDR3 nucleotides are TGTGCCAGCAGCCGGACAGGGCCTGATGGCTACACCTTC.

The chain carries TRBV10-3 and TRBJ1-1, with D uncertain. This CDR3 is built from 12 residues. Trimming cost V 10 bases and J 2 bases, with 11 bases left between them. Germline V lookup: CDR1 ENHRY, CDR2 SYGVKD. For the CDR3, the DNA is TGTGCCACGTCGGAGGCCAACACTGAAGCTTTCTTT. As protein: CATSEANTEAFF.

The chain has TRBV7-2 and TRBJ1-5, with 8 nucleotides matching TRBD1. The germline CDR1 and CDR2 sequences are SGHTA and FQGNSA. This CDR3 spans 13 amino acids. Unmatched junction bases numbered 6, after V lost 5 bases and J lost 9 bases. The CDR3 loop reads CASSPTGGGPQHF. As DNA, the CDR3 is TGTGCCAGCAGCCCAACAGGGGGGGGGCCCCAGCATTTT.

This chain links TRBV6-6 with TRBJ2-7; 12 bases align to TRBD2. The CDR3 is 16 amino acids. V was pared by 7 bases and J by 5 bases, with 12 bases of the junction left unmatched. Germline values: CDR1 MNHNY, CDR2 SVGAGI (reference sequence). CDR3 in amino acids: CASTKNLAGGIDEQYF. CDR3 DNA sequence: TGTGCCAGCACCAAAAACCTAGCGGGAGGGATTGACGAGCAGTACTTC.